This T cell receptor (beta chain) was captured by sequencing in a study of blood T cells in healthy people across ages. CDR1 MNHEY and CDR2 SMNVEV come from the germline V gene (reference sequence). The CDR3 loop spans 15 amino acids. The germline V and J ends were trimmed by 6 bases and 5 bases, with 17 bases remaining between them. Alongside a J-beta primer mix, a sample-barcoded 5' primer served in a second PCR lasting about 7 to 12 cycles. TCRdb used MiXCR to reprocess the 5' RACE reads, holding one entry per CDR3 protein. The profile covers approximately 780,000 distinct CDR3 sequences, with 25% to 30% appearing a single time and roughly 3.1% taken by the ten largest. The sample was also reused in another study, on T cells of mothers and their children. That work contributes: Among related mother-child pairs, overlap was slightly higher than in unrelated pairs, though not significantly.

The sequence came from a boy aged 5-17 years in good health. This sequence joins TRBV27 and TRBJ2-1, with a tentative D call TRBD1 (5 bases). Sequencing was performed on blood. The CDR3: CASRVGLGWDNEQFF. The DNA of the CDR3 is TGTGCCAGCAGAGTGGGGCTCGGGTGGGACAATGAGCAGTTCTTC.